This T cell receptor beta chain was sequenced for a study of lymphopenia after photon versus proton radiotherapy. The CDR3 length is 16 residues. With 4 bases clipped from V and 1 base from J, the junction kept 10 bases outside the gene matches. The germline V gene has CDR1 SGHDT and CDR2 YYEEEE. The table came from immunoSEQ multiplex PCR; TCRdb's copy has only in-frame clones and leaves some out. The table includes approximately 30,000 clones, under 85% detected once. Concerning this clone itself: Its target is not known.

Study-level results: Post-nadir TCR diversity decline inversely tracked overall survival among those who died. Survival link was tested only in deceased patients; proton benefit remains a possibility. Photon-treated patients lost naive T cells and TCR diversity; proton-treated stayed stable.

The J gene is TRBJ2-5, the V gene TRBV5-6, with TRBD2 matching 7 bases. The TCR was taken from a woman in her forties or fifties with pancreatic cancer. The sequencing here drew on peripheral blood, taken from a patient treated with photon-based radiotherapy. The CDR3 protein is CASSPPWGGIQETQYF. CDR3 bases: TGTGCCAGCAGCCCGCCCTGGGGGGGGATCCAAGAGACCCAGTACTTC.